This section outlines one T cell receptor beta chain sequence together with its context. Its antigen is unidentified. A universal primer site arose from template switching, and cDNA bore unique molecular identifiers. TCRdb called the 5' RACE reads again in MiXCR, with one record for every CDR3 protein. The table has about 240,000 distinct CDR3 sequences, around 7.6% seen once. The CDR3 loop spans 13 amino acids. CDR1 and CDR2 (germline): MGHRA, YSYEKL. Trimming removed 3 bases from V and 9 bases from J, with 12 bases in between. This sample stems from a study of identical twins. Overall study results and limits: With abundant cord blood beta clonotypes, insertions were fewer; memory repertoires showed no such pattern. The models systematically underestimated how much out-of-frame TCR alpha was shared in monozygotic twins.

Another study also made use of these data, one on yellow fever vaccine responses in identical twins. This second study says: Convergence reportedly seemed to mark part of the twins' vaccine T cell response, with personalization marking the rest.

V usage is TRBV4-1 and J usage is TRBJ2-1; unclear D gene. What was sequenced was CD8+ T cells sorted from blood. This TCR derives from a woman aged 18-30 years in good health. As DNA, the CDR3 is TGCGCCAGCAGCCAGGGGTGGGTACCTGAGCAGTTCTTC. It is translated as CASSQGWVPEQFF.